The sequence of this TCR beta chain was determined in a study of shared clonotypes between healthy human individuals. Findings and limits, study-wide: What rarefaction showed was incomplete sorted-subset sequencing despite large depth. Between a handful of donors, naive CD4 clonotypes were shared at a level of approximately 5%.

The sorted-subset replicate PCRs were given around 200 ng DNA, which is about 29,000 T cell genomes. This table comes from immunoSEQ multiplex PCR, and its TCRdb copy is limited to in-frame clones, with some not included. The sample lists roughly 700,000 clones; 90% were seen once. As for this clone: Its target is not known.

CD45RO+ cells plus CCR7-negative CD45RA+ TemRA cells formed CD8 memory. The germline V gene has CDR1 SNHLY and CDR2 FYNNEI. The CDR3 has 16 amino acids. V shed 6 bases, J shed 2 bases, and the junction held 8 bases outside the gene matches. The chain recombines TRBV2 with TRBJ2-5; 11 bases match TRBD2. The receptor comes from a man between 18 and 35 years old in good health. Some clones in this sample may be carry-over from other donors' samples. Sequenced input: memory CD8+ T cells from PBMCs. Subset described: CD45RO+ cells pooled with CCR7-negative TemRA cells. The CDR3 loop reads CASSTHSGRDQETQYF. Here the CDR3 DNA reads TGTGCCAGCAGCACCCATAGCGGGAGGGATCAAGAGACCCAGTACTTC.